The next 6 T cell receptor beta chains were all read from a single sample in a study of T cell responses to AZD1222 COVID-19 vaccine. Sequencing used immunoSEQ multiplex PCR; TCRdb keeps in-frame clones, though not all of them. The sample carries more than 150,000 clones, 85% to 95% recorded once. The sample in question was peripheral blood, obtained 28 days after the second AZD1222 dose. The receptor set was obtained from an adult who received the AZD1222 COVID-19 vaccine.

The DNA for the CDR3 is TGTGCCAGCAGCTTGCCCGGGACAGGCCTCCCTTTCTTT. This gives the protein CASSLPGTGLPFF. This chain links TRBV7-9 with TRBJ1-1; 8 nucleotides align to TRBD1. This CDR3 is 13 amino acids long. Germline lookup yields CDR1 SEHNR and CDR2 FQNEAQ (reference sequence). The V gene end was trimmed by 3 bases and the J gene end by 12 bases; junction bases not matched to a gene: 9.

The V gene is TRBV27, the J gene TRBJ1-5; D remains unclear. This CDR3 has 14 amino acids. CDR1 and CDR2 from the germline V gene are MNHEY and SMNVEV (reference sequence). Trimming cost V 2 bases and J 0 bases, with 5 bases left between them. Written as DNA, the CDR3 is TGTGCCAGCAGTTTAGACATTAGCAATCAGCCCCAGCATTTT. It yields the protein CASSLDISNQPQHF.

The chain carries TRBV9 and TRBJ2-3; D possibly corresponds to TRBD2 (6 bases). CDR3 size: 17 residues. The V end was cut by 4 bases, the J end by 3 bases, with 21 bases between. Germline V gene lookup returns CDR1 SGDLS and CDR2 YYNGEE. CDR3 sequence (DNA): TGTGCCAGCAGCCTCCGAGGGAGGAGAACTTCTACAGATACGCAGTATTTT. This gives the protein CASSLRGRRTSTDTQYF.

This clone was counted once. The V and J genes are TRBV6-5 and TRBJ1-2; the D gene is possibly TRBD1 (6 bases). Trimming removed 4 bases from V and 4 bases from J, with 13 bases in between. This CDR3 is 14 amino acids long. CDR1 is MNHEY, CDR2 SVGAGI, per germline. As DNA, the CDR3 is TGTGCCAGCAGTTTTTCACAGGGCCCCTATGGCTACACCTTC. Protein sequence: CASSFSQGPYGYTF.

This rearrangement joins TRBV29-1 to TRBJ1-1, with D tentatively TRBD1 (6 bases). The germline V gene has CDR1 SQVTM and CDR2 ANQGSEA. V was pared by 5 bases and J by 4 bases, with 17 bases between. The CDR3 runs 14 residues. As DNA, the CDR3 is TGCAGCGTTTCGCCCCAAATACAGGGCACTGAAGCTTTCTTT. Amino acids: CSVSPQIQGTEAFF.

J is TRBJ2-2 and V is TRBV6-2 or TRBV6-3; D perhaps matches TRBD2 (6 bases). The germline V gene encodes CDR1 MNHEY and CDR2 SVGEGT. The CDR3 consists of 16 residues. Trimming removed 5 bases at V and 1 base at J, with 14 bases between. In DNA, the CDR3 is TGTGCCAGCAGTGACCTGTTGCGGGGGAACACCGGGGAGCTGTTTTTT. Protein product: CASSDLLRGNTGELFF.